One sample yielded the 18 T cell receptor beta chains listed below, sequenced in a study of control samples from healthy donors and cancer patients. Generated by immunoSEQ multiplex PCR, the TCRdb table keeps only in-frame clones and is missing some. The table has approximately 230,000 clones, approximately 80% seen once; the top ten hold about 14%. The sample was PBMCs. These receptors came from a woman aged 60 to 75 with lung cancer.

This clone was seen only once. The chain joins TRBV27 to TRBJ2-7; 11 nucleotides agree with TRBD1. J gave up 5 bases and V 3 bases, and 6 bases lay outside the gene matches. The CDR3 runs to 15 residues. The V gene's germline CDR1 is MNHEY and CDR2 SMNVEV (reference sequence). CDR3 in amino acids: CASSFPGTGGNEQYF. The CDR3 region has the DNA TGTGCCAGCAGTTTCCCCGGGACAGGGGGGAACGAGCAGTACTTC.

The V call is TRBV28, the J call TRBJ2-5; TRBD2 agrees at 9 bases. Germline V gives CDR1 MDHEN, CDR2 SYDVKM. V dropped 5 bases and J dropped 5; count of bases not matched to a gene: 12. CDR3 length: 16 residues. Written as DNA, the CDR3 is TGTGCCAGCAGTCCGGCGGGCGGGAGGGTATTCGAGACCCAGTACTTC. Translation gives CASSPAGGRVFETQYF.

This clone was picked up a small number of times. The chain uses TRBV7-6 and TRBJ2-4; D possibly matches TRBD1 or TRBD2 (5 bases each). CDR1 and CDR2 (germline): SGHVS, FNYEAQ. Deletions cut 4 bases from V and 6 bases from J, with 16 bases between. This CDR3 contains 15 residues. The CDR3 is CASSSHRDGGNIQYF. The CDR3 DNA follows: TGTGCCAGCAGCTCCCACCGGGACGGAGGAAACATTCAGTACTTC.

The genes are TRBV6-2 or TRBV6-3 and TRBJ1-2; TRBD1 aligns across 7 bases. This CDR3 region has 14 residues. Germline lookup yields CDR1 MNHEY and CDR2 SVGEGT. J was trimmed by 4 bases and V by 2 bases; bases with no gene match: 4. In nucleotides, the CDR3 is TGTGCCAGCAGTTACCTATCAGGGGGCTATGGCTACACCTTC. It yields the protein CASSYLSGGYGYTF.

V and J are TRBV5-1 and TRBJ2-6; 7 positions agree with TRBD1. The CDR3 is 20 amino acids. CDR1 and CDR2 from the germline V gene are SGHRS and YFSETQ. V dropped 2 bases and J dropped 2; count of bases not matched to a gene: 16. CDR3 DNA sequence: TGCGCCAGCAGCTTTTTGAGTAGAGGGGGCGGAATGGCTGGGGCCAACGTCCTGACTTTC. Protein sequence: CASSFLSRGGGMAGANVLTF.

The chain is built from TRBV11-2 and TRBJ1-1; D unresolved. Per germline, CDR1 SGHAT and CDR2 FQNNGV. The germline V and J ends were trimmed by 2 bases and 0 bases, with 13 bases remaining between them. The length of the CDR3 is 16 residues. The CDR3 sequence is CASSLLRIGMNTEAFF. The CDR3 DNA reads TGTGCCAGCAGCTTACTTCGAATCGGGATGAACACTGAAGCTTTCTTT.

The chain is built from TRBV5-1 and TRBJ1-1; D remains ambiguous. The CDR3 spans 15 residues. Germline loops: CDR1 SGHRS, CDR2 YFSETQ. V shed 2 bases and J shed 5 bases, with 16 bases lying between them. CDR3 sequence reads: CASSFQGEGGTEAFF. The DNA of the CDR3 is TGCGCCAGCAGCTTTCAAGGTGAGGGAGGAACTGAAGCTTTCTTT.

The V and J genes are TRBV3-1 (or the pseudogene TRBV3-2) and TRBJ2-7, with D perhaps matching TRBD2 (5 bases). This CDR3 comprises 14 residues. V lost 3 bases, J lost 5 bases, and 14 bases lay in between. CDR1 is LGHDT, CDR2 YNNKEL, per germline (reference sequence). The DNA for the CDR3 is TGTGCCAGCAGCCACCTCTCGGACTGGCACGAGCAGTACTTC. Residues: CASSHLSDWHEQYF.

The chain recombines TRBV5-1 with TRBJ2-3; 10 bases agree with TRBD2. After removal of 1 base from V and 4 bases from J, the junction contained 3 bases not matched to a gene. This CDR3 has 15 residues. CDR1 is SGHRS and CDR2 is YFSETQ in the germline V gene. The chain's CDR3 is CASSLSSGGADTQYF. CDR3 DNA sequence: TGCGCCAGCAGCTTGTCTAGCGGGGGCGCAGATACGCAGTATTTT.

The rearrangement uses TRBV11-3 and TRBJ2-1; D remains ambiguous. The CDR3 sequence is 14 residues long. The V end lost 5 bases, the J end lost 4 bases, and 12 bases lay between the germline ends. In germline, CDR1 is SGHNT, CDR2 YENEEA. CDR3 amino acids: CASSPAVGYNEQFF. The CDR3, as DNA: TGTGCCAGCAGCCCCGCCGTGGGGTACAATGAGCAGTTCTTC.

The CDR3 reads CASSKGRSGTGGPPYNEQFF. For the CDR3, the DNA is TGTGCCAGCAGCAAAGGAAGATCGGGAACGGGAGGGCCCCCATACAATGAGCAGTTCTTC. The chain recombines TRBV21-1 with TRBJ2-1; TRBD2, as called in the table, went unchecked against the DNA. TRBV21-1 is given as a pseudogene. CDR3 size: 20 residues.

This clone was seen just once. CDR3 nucleotides: TGTGCCAGCAGCTTCAGTAACTATGGCTACACCTTC. Translated, it gives CASSFSNYGYTF. The chain employs TRBV5-5 and TRBJ1-2; no clear D. The length of the CDR3 is 12 residues. The V and J ends lost 2 bases and 1 base respectively, with 3 bases between them. Germline-derived CDR1 and CDR2 are SGHKS and YYEKEE (reference sequence).

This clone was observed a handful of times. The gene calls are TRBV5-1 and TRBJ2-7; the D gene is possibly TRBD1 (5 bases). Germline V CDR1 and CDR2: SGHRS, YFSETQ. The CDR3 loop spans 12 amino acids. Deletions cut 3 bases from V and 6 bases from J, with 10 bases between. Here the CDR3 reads CASSSYRSEQYF. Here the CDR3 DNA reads TGCGCCAGCAGCTCGTACAGGTCCGAGCAGTACTTC.

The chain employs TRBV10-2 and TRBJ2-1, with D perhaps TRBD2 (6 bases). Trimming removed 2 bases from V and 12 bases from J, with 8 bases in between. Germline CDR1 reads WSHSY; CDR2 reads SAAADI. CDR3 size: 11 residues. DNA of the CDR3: TGCGCCAGCAGTGAGAACGGGGGGCAGTTCTTC. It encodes CASSENGGQFF.

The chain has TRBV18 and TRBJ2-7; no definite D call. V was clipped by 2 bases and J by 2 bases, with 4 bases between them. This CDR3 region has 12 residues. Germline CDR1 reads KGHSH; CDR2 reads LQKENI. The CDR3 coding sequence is TGTGCCAGCTCACCAGGGGCCTACGAGCAGTACTTC. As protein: CASSPGAYEQYF. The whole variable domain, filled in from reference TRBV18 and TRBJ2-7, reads NAGVMQNPRHLVRRRGQEARLRCSPMKGHSHVYWYRQLPEEGLKFMVYLQKENIIDESGMPKERFSAEFPKEGPSILRIQQVVRGDSAAYFCASSPGAYEQYFGPGTRLTVT.

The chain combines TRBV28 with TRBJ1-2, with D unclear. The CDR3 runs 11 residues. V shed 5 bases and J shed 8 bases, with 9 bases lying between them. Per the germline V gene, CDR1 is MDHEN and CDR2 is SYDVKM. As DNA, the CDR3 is TGTGCCAGCAGTAGAGGACTGGGCTACACCTTC. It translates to CASSRGLGYTF.

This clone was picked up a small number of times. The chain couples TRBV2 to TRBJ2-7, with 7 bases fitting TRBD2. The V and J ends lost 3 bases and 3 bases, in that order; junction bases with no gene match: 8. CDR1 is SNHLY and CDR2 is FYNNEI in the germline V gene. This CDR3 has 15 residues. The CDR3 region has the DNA TGTGCCAGCAGTGAGACCCCGTGGGGGGGCTACGAGCAGTACTTC. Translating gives CASSETPWGGYEQYF.

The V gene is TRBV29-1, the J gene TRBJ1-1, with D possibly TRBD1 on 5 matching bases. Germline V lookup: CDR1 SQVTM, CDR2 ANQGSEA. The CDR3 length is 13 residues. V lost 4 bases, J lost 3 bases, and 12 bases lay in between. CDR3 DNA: TGCAGCGTTGCATTCTGGGGCGACACTGAAGCTTTCTTT. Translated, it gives CSVAFWGDTEAFF.